This entry features one T cell receptor beta chain sequence. Antigen specificity is unknown. PCR used 60 Vbeta primers and 13 Jbeta primers. Only in-frame clones appear in the TCRdb table, and some are missing; sequencing was by immunoSEQ multiplex PCR. The sample shows around 110,000 clones, over 55% of them seen only once. The sample is drawn from a study of cytomegalovirus exposure and HLA in healthy donors. On the study more broadly: One earlier analysis, a look at around 170 million T cells, found 100 million to 130 million unique TCR beta sequences.

Overall study results and limits: An analysis done earlier found most TCR beta V segments productive about 90% or about 30% of the time.

Healthy bone marrow donors made up the donor group. This receptor was obtained from a female donor in good health and CMV-seronegative. Sequencing was performed on PBMCs.

This CDR3 is CASNLEQGYQPQHF. In DNA, the CDR3 is TGTGCCAGCAACCTAGAACAGGGATATCAGCCCCAGCATTTT. The V call is TRBV6-1, the J call TRBJ1-5; tentative D call: TRBD1 (6 bases). This CDR3 region has 14 residues. Germline V CDR1 and CDR2: MNHNS, SASEGT. With 7 bases removed from V and 5 bases from J, the gap between germline ends came to 15 bases.